Listed below are T cell receptor beta chains from one sample, sequenced in a study of blood T cells in healthy people across ages. In TCRdb, the 5' RACE reads were re-called with MiXCR into one record per CDR3 protein. The sample shows about 510,000 distinct CDR3 sequences, about 27% of them seen only once. This sample was shared with a second study, whose subject was T cells of mothers and their children.

Sequenced material: blood. The source of these receptors is a boy between 2 and 10 years old in good health. The CDR3 runs from the conserved cysteine through the conserved F or W. A D gene is named only where the DNA matches it firmly. Expanded clones get a size class; other rows say once, few or many, or leave the size out.

v_gene	d_gene	j_gene	abundance	CDR3aa	CDR3nt
TRBV10-3	-	TRBJ2-7	-	CAIGHPLGYERYF	TGTGCCATAGGACACCCTCTAGGCTACGAGCGGTACTTC
TRBV25-1	-	TRBJ1-5	-	CAGRPGEGGNSNQPQHF	TGTGCCGGGAGGCCAGGGGAAGGAGGTAATAGCAATCAGCCCCAGCATTTT
TRBV12-3/TRBV12-4	TRBD2	TRBJ2-5	-	CATGAGEETQYF	TGTGCCACCGGGGCGGGGGAAGAGACCCAGTACTTC
TRBV7-3	TRBD1	TRBJ1-1	-	CASSSGQGITEAFF	TGTGCCAGCAGCTCCGGACAGGGCATCACTGAAGCTTTCTTT
TRBV15	TRBD1	TRBJ1-6	-	CATSRDWTGMANSPLHF	TGTGCCACCAGCAGAGACTGGACAGGGATGGCTAATTCACCCCTCCACTTT
TRBV7-8	-	TRBJ2-7	-	CASSFMGAADYEQYF	TGTGCCAGCAGCTTCATGGGGGCGGCAGACTACGAGCAGTACTTC
TRBV10-3	-	TRBJ1-5	few	CAISEADSNQPQHF	TGCGCCATCAGTGAGGCAGACAGCAATCAGCCCCAGCATTTT
TRBV29-1	-	TRBJ2-1	-	CSVDGGNLNEQFF	TGCAGCGTTGATGGGGGGAACCTCAATGAGCAGTTCTTC
TRBV20-1	TRBD2	TRBJ2-1	few	CSATNTGSGRGSYNEQFF	TGCAGTGCTACTAACACGGGGAGCGGGAGGGGGAGCTACAATGAGCAGTTCTTC
TRBV3-1	TRBD2	TRBJ2-4	few	CASSVTSDGKNIQYF	TGTGCCAGCAGCGTGACTAGCGATGGCAAAAACATTCAGTACTTC
TRBV20-1	-	TRBJ2-5	few	CVWEAGATQYF	TGCGTTTGGGAGGCTGGGGCGACCCAGTACTTC
TRBV7-9	-	TRBJ2-1	few	CASSPKGGRGPYNEQFF	TGTGCCAGCAGCCCGAAGGGGGGACGCGGGCCTTACAATGAGCAGTTCTTC
TRBV7-2	TRBD2	TRBJ2-7	few	CASSLSKTGGYEQYF	TGTGCCAGCAGCTTATCGAAAACGGGAGGCTACGAGCAGTACTTC
TRBV6-2/TRBV6-3	-	TRBJ1-5	few	CASSYAYSNQPQHF	TGTGCCAGCAGTTACGCGTATAGCAATCAGCCCCAGCATTTT
TRBV12-3/TRBV12-4	TRBD1	TRBJ2-7	-	CASSPQGFNYEQYF	TGTGCCAGCAGTCCACAGGGGTTCAACTACGAGCAGTACTTC